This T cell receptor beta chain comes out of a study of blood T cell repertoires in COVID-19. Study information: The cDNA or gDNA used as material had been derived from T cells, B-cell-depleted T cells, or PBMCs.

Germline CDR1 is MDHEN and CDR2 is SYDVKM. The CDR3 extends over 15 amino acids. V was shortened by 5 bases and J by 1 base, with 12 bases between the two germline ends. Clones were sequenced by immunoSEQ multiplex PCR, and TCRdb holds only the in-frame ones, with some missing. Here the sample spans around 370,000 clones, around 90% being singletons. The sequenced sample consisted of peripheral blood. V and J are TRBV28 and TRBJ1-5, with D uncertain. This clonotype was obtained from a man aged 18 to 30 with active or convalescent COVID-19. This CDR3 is CASSALGWSNQPQHF. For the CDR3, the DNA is TGTGCCAGCAGTGCTCTCGGTTGGAGCAATCAGCCCCAGCATTTT.